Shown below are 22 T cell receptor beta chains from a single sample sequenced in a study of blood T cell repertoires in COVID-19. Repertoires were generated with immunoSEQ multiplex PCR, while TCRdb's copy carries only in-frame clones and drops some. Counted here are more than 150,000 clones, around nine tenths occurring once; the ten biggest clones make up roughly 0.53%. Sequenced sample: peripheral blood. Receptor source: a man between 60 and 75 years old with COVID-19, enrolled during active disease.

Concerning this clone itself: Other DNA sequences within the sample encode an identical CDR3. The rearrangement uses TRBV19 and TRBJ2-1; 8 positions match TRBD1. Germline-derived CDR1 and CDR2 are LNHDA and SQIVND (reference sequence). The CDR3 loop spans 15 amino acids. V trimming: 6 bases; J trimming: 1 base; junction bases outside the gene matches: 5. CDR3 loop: CASSRGQDSYNEQFF. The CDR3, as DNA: TGTGCCAGTAGCCGGGGACAGGATTCCTACAATGAGCAGTTCTTC.

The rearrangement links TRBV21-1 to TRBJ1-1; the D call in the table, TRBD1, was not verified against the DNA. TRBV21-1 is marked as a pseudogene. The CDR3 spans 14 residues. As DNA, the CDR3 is TGTGCCAGCAGCCGTGTCGACAGTTACACTGAAGCTTTCTTT. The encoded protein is CASSRVDSYTEAFF.

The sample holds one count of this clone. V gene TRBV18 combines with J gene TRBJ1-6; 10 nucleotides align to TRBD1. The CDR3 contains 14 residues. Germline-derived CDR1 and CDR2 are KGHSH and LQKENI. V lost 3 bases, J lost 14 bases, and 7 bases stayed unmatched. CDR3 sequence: CASSPDRGGGSLHF. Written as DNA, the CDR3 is TGTGCCAGCTCACCGGACAGGGGGGGAGGGTCCCTCCACTTT.

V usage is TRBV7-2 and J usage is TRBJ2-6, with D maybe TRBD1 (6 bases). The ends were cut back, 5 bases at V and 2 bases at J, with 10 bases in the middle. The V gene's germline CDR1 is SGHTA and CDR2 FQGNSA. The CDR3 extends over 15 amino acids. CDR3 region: CASSPWDTGANVLTF. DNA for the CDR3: TGTGCCAGCAGCCCCTGGGACACTGGGGCCAACGTCCTGACTTTC.

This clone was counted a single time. The CDR3 sequence: CASSEQSGGNQPQHF. The CDR3 bases are TGCGCCAGCAGCGAACAATCCGGGGGCAATCAGCCCCAGCATTTT. The genes are TRBV5-1 and TRBJ1-5; D unresolved. V was cut by 4 bases and J by 2 bases, with 13 bases left in between. This CDR3 comprises 15 residues. In germline, CDR1 is SGHRS, CDR2 YFSETQ. Using reference TRBV5-1 and TRBJ1-5 for the parts outside the CDR3, the full variable domain is KAGVTQTPRYLIKTRGQQVTLSCSPISGHRSVSWYQQTPGQGLQFLFEYFSETQRNKGNFPGRFSGRQFSNSRSEMNVSTLELGDSALYLCASSEQSGGNQPQHFGDGTRLSIL.

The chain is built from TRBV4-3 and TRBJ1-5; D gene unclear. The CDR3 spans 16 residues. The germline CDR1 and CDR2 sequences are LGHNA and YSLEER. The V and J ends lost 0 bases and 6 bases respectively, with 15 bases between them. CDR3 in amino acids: CASSQDFNDGVQPQHF. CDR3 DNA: TGCGCCAGCAGCCAAGATTTCAACGACGGGGTTCAGCCCCAGCATTTT.

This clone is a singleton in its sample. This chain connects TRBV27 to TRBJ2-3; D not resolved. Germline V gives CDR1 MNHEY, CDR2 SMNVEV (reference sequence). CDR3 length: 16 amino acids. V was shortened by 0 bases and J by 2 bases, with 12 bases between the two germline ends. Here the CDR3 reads CASSLSLVQYTDTQYF. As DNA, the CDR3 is TGTGCCAGCAGTTTATCTCTAGTCCAATACACAGATACGCAGTATTTT.

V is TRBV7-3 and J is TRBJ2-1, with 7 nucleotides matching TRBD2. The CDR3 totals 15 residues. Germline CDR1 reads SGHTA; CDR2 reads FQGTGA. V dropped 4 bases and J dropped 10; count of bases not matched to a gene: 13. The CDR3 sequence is CASSWGGRTLGEQFF. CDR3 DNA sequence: TGTGCCAGCAGCTGGGGCGGGAGAACGCTTGGCGAGCAGTTCTTC.

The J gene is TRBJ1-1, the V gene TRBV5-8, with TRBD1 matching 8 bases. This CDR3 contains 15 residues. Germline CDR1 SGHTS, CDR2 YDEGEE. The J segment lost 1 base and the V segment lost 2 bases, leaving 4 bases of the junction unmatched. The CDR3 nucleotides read TGTGCCAGCAGCTTACCCGGGACAGGGAACACTGAAGCTTTCTTT. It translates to CASSLPGTGNTEAFF.

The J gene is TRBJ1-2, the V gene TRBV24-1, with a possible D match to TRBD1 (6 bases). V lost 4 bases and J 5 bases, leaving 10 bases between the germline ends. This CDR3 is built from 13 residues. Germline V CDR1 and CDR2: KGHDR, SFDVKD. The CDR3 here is CATSDVQGYGYTF. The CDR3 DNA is TGTGCCACCAGTGACGTACAGGGTTATGGCTACACCTTC.

The chain's CDR3 is CASSPQGEKLFF. The CDR3 bases are TGTGCCAGCAGCCCTCAGGGGGAAAAACTGTTTTTT. The V gene is TRBV7-8, the J gene TRBJ1-4, with a possible D match to TRBD1 (6 bases). Germline CDR1 SGHVS, CDR2 FQNEAQ. The CDR3 is made up of 12 amino acids. V dropped 5 bases and J dropped 8 bases, with 9 bases sitting between them.

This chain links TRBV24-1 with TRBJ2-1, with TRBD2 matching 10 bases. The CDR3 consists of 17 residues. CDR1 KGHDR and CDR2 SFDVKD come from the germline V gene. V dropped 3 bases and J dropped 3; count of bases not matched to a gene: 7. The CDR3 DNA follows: TGTGCCACCAGTGATGCCTCGATAGCGGGAGGCTACAATGAGCAGTTCTTC. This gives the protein CATSDASIAGGYNEQFF.

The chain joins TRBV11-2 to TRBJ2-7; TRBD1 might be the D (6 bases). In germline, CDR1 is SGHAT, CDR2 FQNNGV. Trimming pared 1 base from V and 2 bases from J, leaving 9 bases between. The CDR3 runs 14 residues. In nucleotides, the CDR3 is TGTGCCAGCAGCTTAGGACAGGCCGCCTACGAGCAGTACTTC. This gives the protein CASSLGQAAYEQYF.

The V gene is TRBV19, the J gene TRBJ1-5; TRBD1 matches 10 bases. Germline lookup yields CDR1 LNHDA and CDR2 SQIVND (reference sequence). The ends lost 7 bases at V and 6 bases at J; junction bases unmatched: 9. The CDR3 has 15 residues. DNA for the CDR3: TGTGCCAGTAAAACAGCGGGACAGGGGAGTCAGCCCCAGCATTTT. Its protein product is CASKTAGQGSQPQHF.

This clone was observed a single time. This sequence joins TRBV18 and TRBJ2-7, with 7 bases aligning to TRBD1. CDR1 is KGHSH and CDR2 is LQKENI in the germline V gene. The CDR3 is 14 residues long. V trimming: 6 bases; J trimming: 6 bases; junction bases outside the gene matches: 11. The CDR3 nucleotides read TGTGCCAGCTCGCCCGGGACAGCGTCTGGCGAGCAGTACTTC. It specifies CASSPGTASGEQYF.

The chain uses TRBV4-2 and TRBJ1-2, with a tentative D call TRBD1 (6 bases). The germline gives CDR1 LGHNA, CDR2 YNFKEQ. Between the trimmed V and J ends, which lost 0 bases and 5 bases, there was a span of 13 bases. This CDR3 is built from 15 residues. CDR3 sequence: CASSQDSRGGYGYTF. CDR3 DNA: TGTGCCAGCAGCCAAGATAGCAGGGGCGGGTATGGCTACACCTTC.

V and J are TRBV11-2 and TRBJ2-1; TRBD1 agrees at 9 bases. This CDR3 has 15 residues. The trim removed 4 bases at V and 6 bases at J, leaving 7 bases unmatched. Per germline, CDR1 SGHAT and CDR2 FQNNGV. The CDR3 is CASSYTGGSGNEQFF. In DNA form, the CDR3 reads TGTGCCAGCAGCTATACAGGGGGCTCTGGCAATGAGCAGTTCTTC.

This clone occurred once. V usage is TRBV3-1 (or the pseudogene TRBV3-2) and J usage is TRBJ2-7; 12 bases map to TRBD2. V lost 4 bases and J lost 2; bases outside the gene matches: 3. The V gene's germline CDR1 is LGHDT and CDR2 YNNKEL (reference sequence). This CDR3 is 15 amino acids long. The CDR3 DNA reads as TGTGCCAGCAGCCGAGGACTAGCGGGGACCTACGAGCAGTACTTC. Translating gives CASSRGLAGTYEQYF.

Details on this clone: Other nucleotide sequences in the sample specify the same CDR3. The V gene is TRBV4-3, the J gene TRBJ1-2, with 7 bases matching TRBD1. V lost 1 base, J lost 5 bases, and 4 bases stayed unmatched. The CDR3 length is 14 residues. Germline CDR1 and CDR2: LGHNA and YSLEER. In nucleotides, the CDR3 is TGCGCCAGCAGCCAAGCCGGGACAGCATATGGCTACACCTTC. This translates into CASSQAGTAYGYTF.

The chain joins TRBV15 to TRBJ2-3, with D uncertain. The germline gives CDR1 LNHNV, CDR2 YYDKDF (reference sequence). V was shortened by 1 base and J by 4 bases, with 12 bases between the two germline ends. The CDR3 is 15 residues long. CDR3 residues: CATSRGSPNSDTQYF. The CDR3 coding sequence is TGTGCCACCAGCAGAGGTTCTCCCAACTCAGATACGCAGTATTTT.

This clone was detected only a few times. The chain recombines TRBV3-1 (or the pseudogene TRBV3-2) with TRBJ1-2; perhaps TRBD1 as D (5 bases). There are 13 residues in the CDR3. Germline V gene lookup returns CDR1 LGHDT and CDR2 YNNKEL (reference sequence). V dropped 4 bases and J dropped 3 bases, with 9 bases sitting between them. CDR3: CASSLTGDYGYTF. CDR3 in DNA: TGTGCCAGCAGCCTTACAGGTGACTATGGCTACACCTTC.

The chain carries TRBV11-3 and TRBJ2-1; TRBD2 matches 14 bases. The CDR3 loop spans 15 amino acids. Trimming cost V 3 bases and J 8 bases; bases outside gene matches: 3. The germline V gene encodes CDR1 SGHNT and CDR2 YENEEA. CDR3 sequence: CASSFSGLAGDEQFF. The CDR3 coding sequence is TGTGCCAGCAGCTTCTCGGGACTAGCGGGAGATGAGCAGTTCTTC. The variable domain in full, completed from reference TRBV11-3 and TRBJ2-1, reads EAGVVQSPRYKIIEKKQPVAFWCNPISGHNTLYWYLQNLGQGPELLIRYENEEAVDDSQLPKDRFSAERLKGVDSTLKIQPAELGDSAVYLCASSFSGLAGDEQFFGPGTRLTVL.